This T cell receptor beta chain was retrieved from a study of blood T cell repertoires in COVID-19. Study background: The United States, Italy and Spain provided the acute and convalescent COVID-19 samples.

In the study's own analysis: Reference gene primer amplification yielded estimated nucleated cell counts. The assay was immunoSEQ multiplex PCR, and TCRdb's table has in-frame clones only and misses some. V, J and clone size were drawn from that table, and D and trimming were deduced from the DNA. The sample lists approximately 150,000 clones, about 89% occurring once. The CDR3 has 14 amino acids. The ends were cut back, 4 bases at V and 4 bases at J, with 14 bases in the middle. The germline gives CDR1 GTSNPN, CDR2 SVGIG (reference sequence). This TCR was recovered from a man at least 80 years old with acute or convalescent COVID-19. The chain combines TRBV30 with TRBJ1-3, with D hard to call. The sequenced sample consisted of peripheral blood. The CDR3 sequence is CAWTSRVRGNTIYF. CDR3 nucleotide sequence: TGTGCCTGGACTTCTCGAGTCAGGGGAAACACCATATATTTT.